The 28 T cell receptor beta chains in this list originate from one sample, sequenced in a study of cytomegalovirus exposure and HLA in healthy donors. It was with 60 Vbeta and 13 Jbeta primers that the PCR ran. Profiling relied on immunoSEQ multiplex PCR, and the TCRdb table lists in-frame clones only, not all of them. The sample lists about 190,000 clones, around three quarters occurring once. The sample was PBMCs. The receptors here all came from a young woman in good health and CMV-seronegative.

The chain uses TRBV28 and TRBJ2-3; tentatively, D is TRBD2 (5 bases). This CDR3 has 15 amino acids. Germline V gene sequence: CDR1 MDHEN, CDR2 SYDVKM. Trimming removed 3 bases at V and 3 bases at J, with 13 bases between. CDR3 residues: CASSFHEGRTDTQYF. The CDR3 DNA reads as TGTGCCAGCAGTTTCCACGAGGGCCGGACAGATACGCAGTATTTT.

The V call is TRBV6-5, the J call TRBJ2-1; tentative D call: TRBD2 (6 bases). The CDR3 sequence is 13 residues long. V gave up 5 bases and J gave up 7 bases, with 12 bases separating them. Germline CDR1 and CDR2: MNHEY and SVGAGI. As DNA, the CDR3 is TGTGCCAGCAGTCCCCGGACTAATAATGAGCAGTTCTTC. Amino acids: CASSPRTNNEQFF.

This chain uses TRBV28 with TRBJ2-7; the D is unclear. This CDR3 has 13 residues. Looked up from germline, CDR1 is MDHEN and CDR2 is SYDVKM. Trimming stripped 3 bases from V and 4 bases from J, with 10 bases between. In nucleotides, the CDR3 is TGTGCCAGCAGTTTGTCTGCGGCTTACGAGCAGTACTTC. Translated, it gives CASSLSAAYEQYF.

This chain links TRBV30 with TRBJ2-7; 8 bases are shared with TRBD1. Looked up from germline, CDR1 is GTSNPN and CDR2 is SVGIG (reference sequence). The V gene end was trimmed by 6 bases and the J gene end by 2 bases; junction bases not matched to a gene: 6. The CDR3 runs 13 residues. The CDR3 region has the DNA TGTGCCTGTCTTGGGACAGGCCCCTACGAGCAGTACTTC. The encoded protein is CACLGTGPYEQYF.

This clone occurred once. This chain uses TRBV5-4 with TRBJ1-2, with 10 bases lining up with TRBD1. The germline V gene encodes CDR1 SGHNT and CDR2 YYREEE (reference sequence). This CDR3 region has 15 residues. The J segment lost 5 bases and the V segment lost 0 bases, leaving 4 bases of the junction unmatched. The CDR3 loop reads CASSLGQGAGYGYTF. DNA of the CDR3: TGTGCCAGCAGCTTGGGACAGGGGGCGGGGTATGGCTACACCTTC.

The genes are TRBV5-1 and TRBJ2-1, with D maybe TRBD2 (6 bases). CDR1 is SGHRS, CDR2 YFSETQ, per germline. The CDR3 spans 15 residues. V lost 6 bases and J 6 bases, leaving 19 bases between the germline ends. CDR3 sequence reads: CASTFSGLLANEQFF. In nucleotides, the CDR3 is TGCGCCAGCACATTTAGCGGCCTACTAGCCAATGAGCAGTTCTTC.

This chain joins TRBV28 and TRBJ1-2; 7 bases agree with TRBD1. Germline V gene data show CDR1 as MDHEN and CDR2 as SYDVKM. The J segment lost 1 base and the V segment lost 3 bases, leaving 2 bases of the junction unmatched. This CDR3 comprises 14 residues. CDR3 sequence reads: CASSLSGGNYGYTF. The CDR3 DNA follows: TGTGCCAGCAGTTTGTCAGGGGGTAACTATGGCTACACCTTC.

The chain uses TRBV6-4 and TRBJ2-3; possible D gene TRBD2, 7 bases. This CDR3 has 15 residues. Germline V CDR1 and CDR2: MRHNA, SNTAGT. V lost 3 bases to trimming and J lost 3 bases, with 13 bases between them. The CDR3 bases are TGTGCCAGCAGTGAGGGGGGGGGCGGAACAGATACGCAGTATTTT. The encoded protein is CASSEGGGGTDTQYF.

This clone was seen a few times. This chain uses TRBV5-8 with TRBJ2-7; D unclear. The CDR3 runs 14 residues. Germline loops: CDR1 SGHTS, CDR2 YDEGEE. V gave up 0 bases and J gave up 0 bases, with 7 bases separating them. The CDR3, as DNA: TGTGCCAGCAGCTTGGCGGCAGGCTCCTACGAGCAGTACTTC. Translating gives CASSLAAGSYEQYF. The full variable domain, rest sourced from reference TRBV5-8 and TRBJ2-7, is EAGVTQSPTHLIKTRGQQATLRCSPISGHTSVYWYQQALGLGLQFLLWYDEGEERNRGNFPPRFSGRQFPNYSSELNVNALELEDSALYLCASSLAAGSYEQYFGPGTRLTVT.

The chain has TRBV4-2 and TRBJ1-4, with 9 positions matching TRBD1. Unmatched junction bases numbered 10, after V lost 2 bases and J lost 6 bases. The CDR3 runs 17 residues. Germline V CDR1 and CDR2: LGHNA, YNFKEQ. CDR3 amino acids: CASSQTTGGRGDEKLFF. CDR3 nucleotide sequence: TGTGCCAGCAGCCAAACGACAGGGGGGCGCGGTGATGAAAAACTGTTTTTT.

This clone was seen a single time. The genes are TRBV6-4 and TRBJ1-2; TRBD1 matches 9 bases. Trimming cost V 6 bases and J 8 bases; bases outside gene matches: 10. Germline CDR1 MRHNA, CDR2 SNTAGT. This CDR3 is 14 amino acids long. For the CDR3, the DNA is TGTGCCAGCAGCCAGACAGGGGGAGGTGTGGGCTACACCTTC. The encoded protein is CASSQTGGGVGYTF.

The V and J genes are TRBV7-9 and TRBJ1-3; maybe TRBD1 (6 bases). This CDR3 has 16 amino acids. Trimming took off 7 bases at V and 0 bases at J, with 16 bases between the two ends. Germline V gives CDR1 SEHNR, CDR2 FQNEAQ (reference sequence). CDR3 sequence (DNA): TGTGCCAGCACCACAAGACAGGACAGCTCTGGAAACACCATATATTTT. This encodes CASTTRQDSSGNTIYF.

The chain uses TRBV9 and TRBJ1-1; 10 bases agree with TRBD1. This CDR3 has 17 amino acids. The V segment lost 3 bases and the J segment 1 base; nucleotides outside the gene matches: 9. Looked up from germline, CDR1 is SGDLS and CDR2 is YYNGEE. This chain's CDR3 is CASSGAGTGVGNTEAFF. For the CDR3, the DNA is TGTGCCAGCAGCGGAGCCGGGACAGGGGTGGGGAACACTGAAGCTTTCTTT.

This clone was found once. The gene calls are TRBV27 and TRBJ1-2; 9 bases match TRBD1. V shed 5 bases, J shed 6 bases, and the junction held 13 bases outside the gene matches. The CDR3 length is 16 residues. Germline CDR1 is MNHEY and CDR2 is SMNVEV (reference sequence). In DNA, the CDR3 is TGTGCCAGCAGTCCCGGTTTTGGACAGGGGTTACATGGCTACACCTTC. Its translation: CASSPGFGQGLHGYTF.

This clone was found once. CDR3 sequence: CASSSPRLIAGRSGANIQYF. The CDR3 nucleotides read TGTGCCAGCAGCTCCCCCCGCCTCATCGCCGGAAGGTCGGGAGCAAACATTCAGTACTTC. The rearrangement joins TRBV5-8 to TRBJ2-4; D might be TRBD2 (6 bases). CDR1 and CDR2 (germline): SGHTS, YDEGEE. The CDR3 runs to 20 residues. V was cut by 3 bases and J by 6 bases, with 31 bases left in between.

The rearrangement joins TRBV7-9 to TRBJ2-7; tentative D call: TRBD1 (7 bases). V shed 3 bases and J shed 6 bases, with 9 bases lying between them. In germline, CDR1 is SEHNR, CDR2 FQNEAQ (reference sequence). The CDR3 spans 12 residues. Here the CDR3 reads CASSFQGGEQYF. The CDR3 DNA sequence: TGTGCCAGCAGCTTTCAGGGGGGCGAGCAGTACTTC.

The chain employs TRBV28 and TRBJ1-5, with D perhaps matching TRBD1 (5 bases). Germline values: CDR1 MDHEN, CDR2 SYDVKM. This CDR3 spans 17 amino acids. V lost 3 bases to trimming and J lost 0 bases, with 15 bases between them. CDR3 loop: CASSLGQGLYSNQPQHF. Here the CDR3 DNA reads TGTGCCAGCAGTTTGGGGCAGGGACTCTATAGCAATCAGCCCCAGCATTTT.

CDR3 in amino acids: CSAREHTQYF. In DNA form, the CDR3 reads TGCAGTGCTAGAGAACACACGCAGTATTTT. The gene calls are TRBV20-1 and TRBJ2-3; D unclear. The CDR3 spans 10 residues. Between the trimmed V and J ends, which lost 0 bases and 9 bases, there was a span of 4 bases. Germline V gives CDR1 DFQATT, CDR2 SNEGSKA (reference sequence).

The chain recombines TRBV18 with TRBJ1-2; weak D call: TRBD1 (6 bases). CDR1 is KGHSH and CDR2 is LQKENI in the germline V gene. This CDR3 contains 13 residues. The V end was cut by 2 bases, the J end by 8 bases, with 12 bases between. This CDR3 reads CASSPWAGEGYTF. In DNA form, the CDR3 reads TGTGCCAGCTCACCATGGGCAGGGGAAGGCTACACCTTC. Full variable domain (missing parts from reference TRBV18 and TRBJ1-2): NAGVMQNPRHLVRRRGQEARLRCSPMKGHSHVYWYRQLPEEGLKFMVYLQKENIIDESGMPKERFSAEFPKEGPSILRIQQVVRGDSAAYFCASSPWAGEGYTFGSGTRLTVV.

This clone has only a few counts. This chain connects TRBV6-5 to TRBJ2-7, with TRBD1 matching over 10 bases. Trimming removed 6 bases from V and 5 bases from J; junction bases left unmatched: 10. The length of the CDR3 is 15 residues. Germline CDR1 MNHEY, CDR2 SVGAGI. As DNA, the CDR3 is TGTGCCAGCAGCCGAGCGACAGGGGGCTTGAACGAGCAGTACTTC. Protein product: CASSRATGGLNEQYF.

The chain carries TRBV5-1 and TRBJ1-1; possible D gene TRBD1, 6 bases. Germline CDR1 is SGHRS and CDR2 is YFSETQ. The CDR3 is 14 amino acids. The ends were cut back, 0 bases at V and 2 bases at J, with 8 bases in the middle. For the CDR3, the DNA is TGCGCCAGCAGCTTGGACAGGGTAAACACTGAAGCTTTCTTT. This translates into CASSLDRVNTEAFF.

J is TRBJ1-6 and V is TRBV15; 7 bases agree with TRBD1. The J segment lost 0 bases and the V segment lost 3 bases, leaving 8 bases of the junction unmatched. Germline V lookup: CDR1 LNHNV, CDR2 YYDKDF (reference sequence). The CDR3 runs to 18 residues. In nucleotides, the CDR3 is TGTGCCACCAGCAGTGACAGGGATCCCCGCTCCTATAATTCACCCCTCCACTTT. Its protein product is CATSSDRDPRSYNSPLHF.

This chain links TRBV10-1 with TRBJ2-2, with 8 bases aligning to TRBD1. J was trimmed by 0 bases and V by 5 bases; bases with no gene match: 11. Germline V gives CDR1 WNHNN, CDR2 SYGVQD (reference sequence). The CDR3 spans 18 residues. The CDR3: CASSPTGVLSANTGELFF. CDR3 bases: TGCGCCAGCAGTCCGACAGGGGTCCTCTCCGCGAACACCGGGGAGCTGTTTTTT.

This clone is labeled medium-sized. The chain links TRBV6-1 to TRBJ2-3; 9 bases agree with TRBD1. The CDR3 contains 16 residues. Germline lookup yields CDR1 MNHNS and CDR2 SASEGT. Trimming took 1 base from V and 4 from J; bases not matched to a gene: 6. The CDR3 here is CASSEVPGQGSDTQYF. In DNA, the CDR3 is TGTGCCAGCAGTGAAGTCCCGGGACAGGGATCAGATACGCAGTATTTT.

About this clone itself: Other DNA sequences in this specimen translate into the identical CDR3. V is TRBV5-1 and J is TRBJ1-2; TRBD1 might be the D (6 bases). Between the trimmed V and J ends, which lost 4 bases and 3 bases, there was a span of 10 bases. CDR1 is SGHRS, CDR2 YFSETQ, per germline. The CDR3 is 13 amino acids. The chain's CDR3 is CASSLQGDYGYTF. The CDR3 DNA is TGCGCCAGCAGCCTACAGGGTGACTATGGCTACACCTTC.

The CDR3 DNA follows: TGCGCCAGCAGCGCACAGGGTTCTCATGGCTACACCTTC. Translation: CASSAQGSHGYTF. The chain employs TRBV5-1 and TRBJ1-2; a possible D gene is TRBD1 (6 bases). The CDR3 extends over 13 amino acids. Germline loops: CDR1 SGHRS, CDR2 YFSETQ. Trimming took 4 bases from V and 6 from J, leaving 13 bases between them.

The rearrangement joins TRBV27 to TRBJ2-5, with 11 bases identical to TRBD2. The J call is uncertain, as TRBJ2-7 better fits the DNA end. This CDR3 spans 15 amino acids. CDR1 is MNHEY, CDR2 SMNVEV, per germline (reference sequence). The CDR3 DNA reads TGTGCCAGCAGGTTAGCGGGAGGGCCCTCCTACGAGCAGTACTTC. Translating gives CASRLAGGPSYEQYF.

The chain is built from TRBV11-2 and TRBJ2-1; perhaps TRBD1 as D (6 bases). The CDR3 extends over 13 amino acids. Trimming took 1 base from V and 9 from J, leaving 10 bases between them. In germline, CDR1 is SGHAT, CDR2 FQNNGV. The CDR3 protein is CASSLVGAAEQFF. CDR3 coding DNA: TGTGCCAGCAGCTTAGTGGGGGCGGCTGAGCAGTTCTTC.